The 14 T cell receptor beta chains in this list originate from one sample, sequenced in a study of T cell changes during pregnancy in multiple sclerosis. Generated by immunoSEQ multiplex PCR, the TCRdb table keeps only in-frame clones and is missing some. The table includes about 70,000 clones, around 92% detected once. The material was CD8+ T cells from peripheral blood mononuclear cells, obtained in the third trimester of pregnancy. These receptors all stem from a female donor in good health, enrolled as a control in a pregnancy study.

The chain uses TRBV7-6 and TRBJ1-2, with TRBD1 matching 10 bases. There are 13 residues in the CDR3. Germline CDR1 and CDR2: SGHVS and FNYEAQ. The V and J ends lost 4 bases and 6 bases, in that order; junction bases with no gene match: 2. The CDR3 region has the DNA TGTGCCAGCAGCTCCGGACAGGGGGATGGCTACACCTTC. Encoded protein: CASSSGQGDGYTF.

To note about this clone: This same CDR3 is encoded by further DNA sequences in the sample. The chain combines TRBV9 with TRBJ1-2; no firm D call. This CDR3 is 14 amino acids long. Trimming took 0 bases from V and 2 from J, leaving 8 bases between them. Germline loops: CDR1 SGDLS, CDR2 YYNGEE. Here the CDR3 reads CASSVAGPNYGYTF. As DNA, the CDR3 is TGTGCCAGCAGCGTAGCTGGGCCGAACTATGGCTACACCTTC. Full variable domain (outside the CDR3, taken from reference TRBV9 and TRBJ1-2): DSGVTQTPKHLITATGQRVTLRCSPRSGDLSVYWYQQSLDQGLQFLIQYYNGEERAKGNILERFSAQQFPDLHSELNLSSLELGDSALYFCASSVAGPNYGYTFGSGTRLTVV.

The chain carries TRBV25-1 and TRBJ1-5; TRBD1 might be the D (6 bases). Trimming left V 2 bases short and J 16 bases short, with 12 bases between. Germline V gene lookup returns CDR1 MGHDK and CDR2 SYGVNS. This CDR3 is built from 11 residues. In nucleotides, the CDR3 is TGTGCCAGCAGTGAAGGGGGCATACAACATTTT. Protein sequence: CASSEGGIQHF.

The genes are TRBV4-3 and TRBJ2-3; perhaps TRBD1 as D (5 bases). This CDR3 spans 20 amino acids. In germline, CDR1 is LGHNA, CDR2 YSLEER. V was shortened by 0 bases and J by 7 bases, with 29 bases between the two germline ends. Here the CDR3 DNA reads TGCGCCAGCAGCCAAGATATTGGAGTCAGGGCGCAGAGAGACCGCCATACGCAGTATTTT. This codes for CASSQDIGVRAQRDRHTQYF.

CDR3 region: CASSQETAGTEAFF. CDR3 coding DNA: TGTGCCAGCAGCCAAGAAACTGCGGGCACTGAAGCTTTCTTT. V usage is TRBV4-2 and J usage is TRBJ1-1, with D unresolved. V was clipped by 0 bases and J by 4 bases, with 9 bases between them. Germline CDR1 LGHNA, CDR2 YNFKEQ. This CDR3 comprises 14 residues.

This chain links TRBV27 with TRBJ1-1; TRBD1 might be the D (6 bases). The CDR3 has 11 amino acids. Germline CDR1 and CDR2: MNHEY and SMNVEV (reference sequence). V was cut by 4 bases and J by 8 bases, with 8 bases left in between. The CDR3 DNA reads as TGTGCCAGCAGTTCCGACAGGGAAGCTTTCTTT. It codes for CASSSDREAFF.

This clone was picked up a small number of times. The chain is built from TRBV5-6 and TRBJ1-1, with 7 bases identical to TRBD1. Germline V gene sequence: CDR1 SGHDT, CDR2 YYEEEE. Trimming took 0 bases from V and 1 from J; bases not matched to a gene: 0. This CDR3 is 14 amino acids long. The CDR3 loop is CASSLGTGNTEAFF. The CDR3 region has the DNA TGTGCCAGCAGCTTGGGGACAGGGAACACTGAAGCTTTCTTT. Full variable domain (outside the CDR3, taken from reference TRBV5-6 and TRBJ1-1): DAGVTQSPTHLIKTRGQQVTLRCSPKSGHDTVSWYQQALGQGPQFIFQYYEEEERQRGNFPDRFSGHQFPNYSSELNVNALLLGDSALYLCASSLGTGNTEAFFGQGTRLTVV.

V gene TRBV6-5 combines with J gene TRBJ1-1; weak D call: TRBD1 (6 bases). Germline CDR1 is MNHEY and CDR2 is SVGAGI. Trimming cost V 2 bases and J 4 bases, with 8 bases left between them. The CDR3 runs 13 residues. In DNA, the CDR3 is TGTGCCAGCAGTTACGGGGGGGCCACTGAAGCTTTCTTT. Translating it yields CASSYGGATEAFF.

This chain joins TRBV6-6 and TRBJ1-1, with D maybe TRBD1 (6 bases). V lost 4 bases, J lost 1 base, and 13 bases lay in between. From germline, CDR1 is MNHNY and CDR2 SVGAGI (reference sequence). The CDR3 is 15 residues long. Here the CDR3 DNA reads TGTGCCAGCAGTTCTCCAGGGGTGGGGAACACTGAAGCTTTCTTT. It specifies CASSSPGVGNTEAFF.

This clone was seen more than once but under ten times. The rearrangement joins TRBV9 to TRBJ1-3; a possible D gene is TRBD1 (5 bases). The ends were cut back, 0 bases at V and 0 bases at J, with 13 bases in the middle. The CDR3 contains 17 residues. Per the germline V gene, CDR1 is SGDLS and CDR2 is YYNGEE. In DNA, the CDR3 is TGTGCCAGCAGCGTAGATGCGGGGCGGCTCTCTGGAAACACCATATATTTT. Translation: CASSVDAGRLSGNTIYF.

The chain carries TRBV9 and TRBJ2-1, with a tentative D call TRBD2 (7 bases). The CDR3 totals 15 residues. The germline gives CDR1 SGDLS, CDR2 YYNGEE. The germline V and J ends were trimmed by 0 bases and 4 bases, with 11 bases remaining between them. CDR3 in amino acids: CASSVVAGAYNEQFF. CDR3 sequence (DNA): TGTGCCAGCAGCGTAGTGGCGGGGGCTTACAATGAGCAGTTCTTC.

The gene calls are TRBV7-9 and TRBJ2-7; 9 bases are a match to TRBD1. CDR3 length: 15 amino acids. The J segment lost 7 bases and the V segment lost 5 bases, leaving 12 bases of the junction unmatched. Germline V gene lookup returns CDR1 SEHNR and CDR2 FQNEAQ (reference sequence). The CDR3 DNA follows: TGTGCCAGCAGCCATCCGGGACAGGGTCCGGGGGAGCAGTACTTC. Its translation is CASSHPGQGPGEQYF.

By sample share, this clone is medium-sized. J is TRBJ1-2 and V is TRBV19; maybe TRBD1 (5 bases). Germline assignment: CDR1 LNHDA and CDR2 SQIVND (reference sequence). V lost 6 bases and J lost 3, with 8 bases in between. The CDR3 consists of 12 residues. The CDR3 is CASSDSYYGYTF. As DNA, the CDR3 is TGTGCCAGTAGCGACAGTTACTATGGCTACACCTTC.

The chain is built from TRBV4-3 and TRBJ2-3; perhaps TRBD2 as D (5 bases). V lost 0 bases to trimming and J lost 0 bases, with 10 bases between them. The CDR3 is made up of 16 amino acids. CDR1 and CDR2 from the germline V gene are LGHNA and YSLEER. The CDR3 DNA reads as TGCGCCAGCAGCCAAGACCCAGCGGCAAGCACAGATACGCAGTATTTT. It encodes CASSQDPAASTDTQYF.